In its sample, the clone carrying this T cell receptor (beta chain) was seen once. Per the original data handling: Estimation of nucleated cell counts was performed using reference gene primer amplification. Produced via immunoSEQ multiplex PCR; TCRdb's table is partial and in-frame only. V, J and clone size reflect that table, while D and trimming were determined from the DNA. This table has about 420,000 clones, approximately 90% appearing once. The Seattle patients joined while their infection was active and were tracked longitudinally afterward. These data belong to a study of blood T cell repertoires in COVID-19. Study information: Some COVID-19 samples were acute and others convalescent; all came from the United States, Italy and Spain. PBMCs, B-cell-depleted T cells, or T cells were the source of the cDNA or gDNA that made up the material.

This sequence originates from a man between 18 and 35 years old with COVID-19, enrolled during active disease. The sequenced material came from peripheral blood.

CDR3 in amino acids: CASSLWGGPLYNEQFF. CDR3 nucleotide sequence: TGTGCCAGCAGCTTATGGGGGGGTCCTCTTTACAATGAGCAGTTCTTC. The V gene is TRBV7-3, the J gene TRBJ2-1; 7 bases match TRBD2. Germline trimming cut 2 bases from V and 4 bases from J; bases unmatched to any gene: 8. The germline gives CDR1 SGHTA, CDR2 FQGTGA. There are 16 residues in the CDR3.